This T cell receptor (beta chain) was identified in a study of cytomegalovirus exposure and HLA in healthy donors. The wider study: Around 85 million unique TCR sequences came from HLA-typed donors in an early release.

Note on this clone: What it binds is unknown.

The study ran its PCR with 60 Vbeta and 13 Jbeta primers. Sequencing used immunoSEQ multiplex PCR; TCRdb keeps in-frame clones, though not all of them. The profile shows 130,000 to 150,000 clones, around 72% of them singletons. V gave up 4 bases and J gave up 5 bases; unmatched junction bases: 1. CDR3 length equals 14 residues. The germline gives CDR1 KGHSH, CDR2 LQKENI. General study points: Rarity marked most TCR sequences, yet some public TCRs occurred in many donors.

This TCR derives from a man aged 35 to 55 in good health and CMV-seronegative. The specimen sequenced was PBMCs. The chain has TRBV18 and TRBJ2-2; 10 bases line up with TRBD2. The CDR3 loop is CASSQTSGTGELFF. In nucleotides, the CDR3 is TGTGCCAGCTCACAGACTAGCGGGACCGGGGAGCTGTTTTTT.